The 13 T cell receptor beta chains below all came from one sample that was sequenced in a study of T cell responses to AZD1222 COVID-19 vaccine (dated by TCRdb to the early 2020s). Library prep was done by the immunoSEQ multiplex PCR assay. In TCRdb, the immuneACCESS table is reduced to in-frame sequences with V and J assigned. These tables do not hold every clone; where another copy was compared, an unresolved V gene accounts for under half, and the others remain unexplained. In this sample the table shows 100,000 to 150,000 clones, about 90% of which occur a single time. Over 5% of the sample rests with the top ten. The sample's time point label, decoded: baseline before first vaccination. Sequencing was performed on peripheral blood, taken on day 0 of AZD1222 vaccination. The receptor source for this set is an adult in good health.

The chain is built from TRBV3-1 (or the pseudogene TRBV3-2) and TRBJ1-2; D is ambiguous. V was shortened by 3 bases and J by 4 bases, with 18 bases between the two germline ends. The CDR3 is 16 residues long. From germline, CDR1 is LGHDT and CDR2 YNNKEL (reference sequence). CDR3 sequence (DNA): TGTGCCAGCAGCCACCGATCGGTCGGACCAGTCTATGGCTACACCTTC. Its protein is CASSHRSVGPVYGYTF.

This clone is a singleton in its sample. The rearrangement uses TRBV19 and TRBJ2-6, with 10 bases fitting TRBD1. The CDR3 runs to 16 residues. With V trimmed by 7 bases and J by 2 bases, 5 bases remained unmatched. Germline CDR1 LNHDA, CDR2 SQIVND (reference sequence). CDR3 residues: CASIPDRGPGANVLTF. The CDR3 nucleotides are TGTGCCAGTATCCCCGACAGGGGGCCTGGGGCCAACGTCCTGACTTTC.

This sequence joins TRBV5-1 and TRBJ2-7, with TRBD1 identical over 8 bases. The ends lost 4 bases at V and 4 bases at J; junction bases unmatched: 10. The CDR3 is 15 amino acids. The germline V gene has CDR1 SGHRS and CDR2 YFSETQ. As DNA, the CDR3 is TGCGCCAGCAGCGAGGAAGGGACAGGTCCGTACGAGCAGTACTTC. Its protein product is CASSEEGTGPYEQYF.

The table lists this clone with a count of one. The V gene is TRBV12-3 or TRBV12-4, the J gene TRBJ1-2; D ambiguous. Deletions cut 5 bases from V and 7 bases from J, with 14 bases between. The length of the CDR3 is 13 residues. CDR3: CASSLREGFGYTF. Written as DNA, the CDR3 is TGTGCCAGCAGTCTTAGGGAAGGATTTGGCTACACCTTC.

The chain carries TRBV7-9 and TRBJ2-7; the D gene is possibly TRBD2 (5 bases). The V end lost 5 bases, the J end lost 5 bases, and 19 bases lay between the germline ends. CDR1 is SEHNR and CDR2 is FQNEAQ in the germline V gene (reference sequence). This CDR3 has 15 residues. The CDR3 loop is CASSSPGGRTHEQYF. The CDR3 DNA sequence: TGTGCCAGCAGCAGCCCTGGCGGGCGAACCCACGAGCAGTACTTC.

The rearrangement links TRBV7-8 to TRBJ1-4; D is undetermined. CDR3 length equals 12 residues. The V end was cut by 5 bases, the J end by 14 bases, with 15 bases between. The germline V gene has CDR1 SGHVS and CDR2 FQNEAQ. This CDR3 is CASSVQDERLFF. The CDR3 DNA follows: TGTGCCAGCAGCGTTCAGGACGAACGGCTGTTTTTT.

This clone was recorded only once. The chain uses TRBV15 and TRBJ2-2; either TRBD1 or TRBD2 may supply D (5 bases each). Germline CDR1 and CDR2: LNHNV and YYDKDF (reference sequence). This CDR3 comprises 14 residues. The V end lost 5 bases, the J end lost 0 bases, and 7 bases lay between the germline ends. The CDR3: CATSGTSNTGELFF. DNA for the CDR3: TGTGCCACCAGCGGGACGTCGAACACCGGGGAGCTGTTTTTT.

The chain uses TRBV27 and TRBJ1-1; D unresolved. Trimming stripped 0 bases from V and 1 base from J, with 9 bases between. Germline values: CDR1 MNHEY, CDR2 SMNVEV (reference sequence). The CDR3 runs to 15 residues. The CDR3 nucleotides read TGTGCCAGCAGTTTATCCCCCGCCGGGAACACTGAAGCTTTCTTT. It specifies CASSLSPAGNTEAFF.

The V call is TRBV7-9, the J call TRBJ1-1; D may be TRBD1 (6 bases). This CDR3 has 15 amino acids. Trimming stripped 4 bases from V and 3 bases from J, with 15 bases between. Germline CDR1 reads SEHNR; CDR2 reads FQNEAQ (reference sequence). The CDR3 is CASSWGPGAYTEAFF. The CDR3 DNA reads TGTGCCAGCAGCTGGGGGCCAGGGGCATACACTGAAGCTTTCTTT. The full variable domain, its missing parts supplied by reference TRBV7-9 and TRBJ1-1, is DTGVSQNPRHKITKRGQNVTFRCDPISEHNRLYWYRQTLGQGPEFLTYFQNEAQLEKSRLLSDRFSAERPKGSFSTLEIQRTEQGDSAMYLCASSWGPGAYTEAFFGQGTRLTVV.

The DNA of the CDR3 is TGTGCCAGCAGTCGACAGGCCCTCTACAATGAGCAGTTCTTC. Protein product: CASSRQALYNEQFF. The chain links TRBV9 to TRBJ2-1; perhaps TRBD1 as D (6 bases). With 5 bases removed from V and 3 bases from J, the gap between germline ends came to 12 bases. The germline V gene has CDR1 SGDLS and CDR2 YYNGEE. CDR3 length: 14 amino acids.

The CDR3 here is CASGRPGEGNQPQHF. CDR3 sequence (DNA): TGTGCTAGTGGTCGGCCGGGGGAGGGCAATCAGCCCCAGCATTTT. V is TRBV12-5 and J is TRBJ1-5; weak D call: TRBD1 (5 bases). Germline V gene data show CDR1 as LGHNT and CDR2 as FRNRAP. The V end was cut by 5 bases, the J end by 2 bases, with 13 bases between. CDR3 length: 15 residues.

The CDR3 protein is CASRDRGSEQYF. The CDR3 DNA sequence: TGTGCCAGCAGGGACAGGGGGTCCGAGCAGTACTTC. The rearrangement uses TRBV3-1 (or the pseudogene TRBV3-2) and TRBJ2-7, with 10 bases lining up with TRBD1. Trimming cost V 6 bases and J 6 bases; bases outside gene matches: 2. This CDR3 contains 12 residues. Per the germline V gene, CDR1 is LGHDT and CDR2 is YNNKEL (reference sequence).

The chain carries TRBV7-3 and TRBJ2-7; the match to TRBD1 covers 10 bases. Trimming at V came to 0 bases and at J to 3 bases, leaving 11 bases not matched to a gene. CDR1 and CDR2 from the germline V gene are SGHTA and FQGTGA. This CDR3 region has 18 residues. CDR3 bases: TGTGCCAGCAGCTTAACCGCTTTAAGGACAGGGGGTAACTACGAGCAGTACTTC. This translates into CASSLTALRTGGNYEQYF.